A selection of T cell receptor beta chains follows, all from one sample in a study of T cell responses to AZD1222 COVID-19 vaccine. TCRdb's table, derived via immunoSEQ multiplex PCR, lists solely in-frame clones and lacks some. Of 150,000 or so clones detected, approximately 89% appear once; the ten largest clones hold around 1.3%. Material: peripheral blood, obtained 28 days after the second AZD1222 dose. These receptors were obtained from an adult who received the AZD1222 COVID-19 vaccine. The CDR3 runs from the conserved cysteine through the conserved F or W. The order of the fields is V gene, J gene, D gene, CDR3 protein, CDR3 DNA. D genes are given only for firm matches.

TRBV27,TRBJ1-5,-,CASSLSGPPGSNQPQHF,TGTGCCAGCAGTTTATCCGGTCCACCCGGGAGCAATCAGCCCCAGCATTTT
TRBV9,TRBJ1-1,-,CASSSSTEAFF,TGTGCCAGCAGCTCATCAACTGAAGCTTTCTTT
TRBV9,TRBJ1-1,TRBD1,CASSMTGMDTEAFF,TGTGCCAGCAGCATGACAGGGATGGACACTGAAGCTTTCTTT
TRBV6-6,TRBJ2-7,-,CASSLGRLTERGQYF,TGTGCCAGCAGTTTGGGTCGCCTGACGGAACGAGGGCAGTACTTC
TRBV18,TRBJ2-7,TRBD1,CASSQLGQGSYEQYF,TGTGCCAGCTCACAATTGGGACAGGGGAGCTACGAGCAGTACTTC
TRBV21-1,TRBJ1-1,-,CASGGRRHANTEAFF,TGTGCCAGCGGAGGGCGCCGCCACGCGAACACTGAAGCTTTCTTT
TRBV6-5,TRBJ2-7,TRBD2,CASSYGGGPQVGEQYF,TGTGCCAGCAGTTACGGGGGGGGACCGCAGGTTGGCGAGCAGTACTTC
TRBV7-6,TRBJ2-1,-,CASSLVRGDSSYNEQFF,TGTGCCAGCAGCTTAGTTCGGGGCGACAGCTCCTACAATGAGCAGTTCTTC
TRBV4-2,TRBJ2-7,-,CASSQEGSWSYEQYF,TGTGCCAGCAGCCAAGAGGGGAGTTGGTCCTACGAGCAGTACTTC
TRBV5-1,TRBJ1-1,TRBD1,CASRSHPTGGRDTEAFF,TGCGCCAGCAGATCGCACCCCACAGGGGGTAGGGACACTGAAGCTTTCTTT